Listed below are T cell receptor beta chains from one sample, sequenced in a study of T cells in pancreatic ductal adenocarcinoma. Only in-frame clones appear in the TCRdb table, and some are missing; sequencing was by immunoSEQ multiplex PCR. Altogether 97,000 or so clones are present, nearly 95% being singletons, with the ten largest covering 3.1%. Sequencing was performed on PBMCs. These receptors were collected from a human donor with pancreatic ductal adenocarcinoma. The CDR3 runs from the conserved cysteine through the conserved F or W. The D gene is left open where the match is weak. Rows give clone size only sometimes, using once, few, many, or a class for an expanded clone.

>TRBJ2-5|NA|once|TRBV4-1
TGCGCCAGCAGCCAAGATTCCCGGAGAGAGACCCAGTACTTC
CASSQDSRRETQYF
>TRBJ1-1|NA|NA|TRBV30
TGTGCCTGGAGTGCGGACAGCGAGACCTCTGAAGCTTTCTTT
CAWSADSETSEAFF
>TRBJ2-7|NA|NA|TRBV5-6
TGTGCCAGCAGCAGGACAGAGTACGAGCAGTACTTC
CASSRTEYEQYF
>TRBJ2-5|NA|NA|TRBV7-9
TGTGCCAGCAGTCTCTCGGGGATCGGAGAGACCCAGTACTTC
CASSLSGIGETQYF
>TRBJ2-1|NA|NA|TRBV19
TGTGCCAGTAGTATAGTAGGAGGTAGCGACGAGCAGTTCTTC
CASSIVGGSDEQFF
>TRBJ1-3|NA|NA|TRBV4-3
TGCGCCAGCAGCCAAGATCGGGCTGGAAACACCATATATTTT
CASSQDRAGNTIYF
>TRBJ2-1|TRBD1|NA|TRBV28
TGTGCCAGCAGTTCCATCACCTCGTCCGGGACAGCACCGTCCAATGAGCAGTTCTTC
CASSSITSSGTAPSNEQFF
>TRBJ2-3|TRBD2|NA|TRBV5-1
TGCGCCAGCAGCGGGGGGACTAGCGGATTCACAGATACGCAGTATTTT
CASSGGTSGFTDTQYF
>TRBJ2-2|TRBD2|NA|TRBV28
TGTGCCAGCAGTGTACTAGCGGGAGGGGTGGAGCTGTTTTTT
CASSVLAGGVELFF
>TRBJ1-2|TRBD1|NA|TRBV12-5
TGTGCTAGTGGTTTGGTCCCGGGACAGAACTTCTATGGCTACACCTTC
CASGLVPGQNFYGYTF
>TRBJ2-5|NA|NA|TRBV19
TGTGCCAGTAGTATCCAGCTCGCGGTAGAAGAGACCCAGTACTTC
CASSIQLAVEETQYF
>TRBJ2-7|NA|NA|TRBV7-6
TGTGCCAGCAGCTCGTCTAGTGCCTCCCTTCAAAACGAGCAGTACTTC
CASSSSSASLQNEQYF
>TRBJ2-1|TRBD2|NA|TRBV5-1
TGCGCCAGCAGCTTGGGAGGGACTAGCGTCTATGAGCAGTTCTTC
CASSLGGTSVYEQFF
>TRBJ2-1|NA|NA|TRBV11-2
TGTGCCAGCAGCTTAGTCATCCAGGAGCAGTTCTTC
CASSLVIQEQFF
>TRBJ2-1|TRBD2|NA|TRBV28
TGTGCCAGCAGTTCCTGGACTAGCTCCAATGAGCAGTTCTTC
CASSSWTSSNEQFF
>TRBJ1-1|TRBD1|NA|TRBV12-5
TGTGCTAGTGACGCTCCGGACAGGGCTTATGGAGCTTTCTTT
CASDAPDRAYGAFF
>TRBJ2-1|TRBD2|NA|TRBV7-6
TGTGCCAGCAGCGCATGGACTAGCGGGAGGGCGGGATATGAGCAGTTCTTC
CASSAWTSGRAGYEQFF
>TRBJ2-3|TRBD2|NA|TRBV5-1
TGCGCCAGCAGCCAGCGACTAAGCGGGAGGGGAGATACGCAGTATTTT
CASSQRLSGRGDTQYF
>TRBJ2-1|NA|NA|TRBV11-2
TGTGCCAGCAGCGAAGGGGGGGGGCCCTACAATGAGCAGTTCTTC
CASSEGGGPYNEQFF
>TRBJ2-5|TRBD2|NA|TRBV10-3
TGTGCCATCAGCCCGGGACTAGAAGAGACCCAGTACTTC
CAISPGLEETQYF
>TRBJ2-3|NA|NA|TRBV5-5
TGTGCCAGCAGCTTGGTTCCGGGGTCTAGCACAGATACGCAGTATTTT
CASSLVPGSSTDTQYF
>TRBJ1-2|NA|NA|TRBV5-6
TGTGCCAGCAGCTTGGGGGGAGCTAACTATGGCTACACCTTC
CASSLGGANYGYTF
>TRBJ2-1|NA|NA|TRBV11-2
TGTGCCAGCAGCTCCTACGAGCAGTTCTTC
CASSSYEQFF
>TRBJ2-2|TRBD1|NA|TRBV7-9
TGTGCCAGCAGCCCAAGGATAGGGGGCCCCGGGGAGCTGTTTTTT
CASSPRIGGPGELFF
>TRBJ2-7|TRBD2|once|TRBV4-1
TGCGCCAGCAGCCAAGAAGGAAATAGCGGGAGACACGAGCAGTACTTC
CASSQEGNSGRHEQYF
>TRBJ1-5|TRBD1|once|TRBV5-1
TGCGCCAGCAGCCTACAGGGGGAAGAAGGTCAGCCCCAGCATTTT
CASSLQGEEGQPQHF
>TRBJ2-1|TRBD2|NA|TRBV9
TGTGCCAGCAGCGAACCTAGCGGCAATGAGCAGTTCTTC
CASSEPSGNEQFF
>TRBJ2-7|NA|NA|TRBV7-9
TGTGCCAGCGGTCAGGTTCCCTACGAGCAGTACTTC
CASGQVPYEQYF
>TRBJ2-3|NA|NA|TRBV14
TGTGCCAGCAGCCCTTCTAGCTTCCGCACAGATACGCAGTATTTT
CASSPSSFRTDTQYF
>TRBJ1-5|NA|NA|TRBV28
TGTGCCAGCATTGGCGGAGGATCAGGACGCTCGGGGCCCCAGCATTTT
CASIGGGSGRSGPQHF
>TRBJ1-1|NA|NA|TRBV6-5
TGTGCCAGCAGCTGGGGGGGCACTGAAGCTTTCTTT
CASSWGGTEAFF
>TRBJ1-1|NA|NA|TRBV21-1
TGTGCCAGCAGCAGGGACAGGGTCACTGAAGCTTTCTTT
CASSRDRVTEAFF
>TRBJ2-2|NA|NA|TRBV11-3
TGTGCCAGCAGCCCTATCGGGACACCCAACACCGGGGAGCTGTTTTTT
CASSPIGTPNTGELFF